This is a list of T cell receptor beta chains from one sample in a study of cytomegalovirus exposure and HLA in healthy donors. Data came from immunoSEQ multiplex PCR; TCRdb stores just in-frame clones and leaves some out. The sample yields some 200,000 clones, approximately 84% seen once. Sample: PBMCs. The receptors originated from a female donor in good health and CMV-seronegative. Both conserved end residues are part of each CDR3. A D gene is named only where the DNA matches it firmly. A row's size may be missing; if present it is once, few, many or a size class.

TRBV14	.	TRBJ1-1	once	CASSQGPGAEAFF	TGTGCCAGCAGCCAAGGTCCAGGCGCTGAAGCTTTCTTT
TRBV6-6	.	TRBJ1-1	.	CATRTEEAFF	TGTGCCACCCGGACAGAAGAAGCTTTCTTT
TRBV9	TRBD2	TRBJ2-7	.	CASSVGLSGVYEQYF	TGTGCCAGCAGCGTAGGTTTGAGCGGGGTCTACGAGCAGTACTTC
TRBV13	.	TRBJ2-7	.	CASSLGLTRFALNSYEQYF	TGTGCCAGCAGCTTAGGCCTCACTAGATTTGCCCTTAATTCGTACGAGCAGTACTTC
TRBV7-9	.	TRBJ1-1	.	CSSSLTGTNTEAFF	TGTTCCAGCAGCTTAACAGGGACGAACACTGAAGCTTTCTTT
TRBV7-9	.	TRBJ2-5	once	CASSLSAGQETQYF	TGTGCCAGCAGCTTGAGCGCAGGGCAAGAGACCCAGTACTTC
TRBV18	.	TRBJ1-2	few	CASSPRGEDGYTF	TGTGCCAGCTCACCACGCGGGGAGGATGGCTACACCTTC
TRBV2	.	TRBJ2-1	.	CASSDTPRYNEQFF	TGTGCCAGCAGTGATACGCCCAGGTACAATGAGCAGTTCTTC
TRBV9	.	TRBJ2-7	.	CASSEGGGGAYEQYF	TGTGCCAGCAGCGAGGGAGGAGGGGGCGCTTACGAGCAGTACTTC
TRBV5-1	TRBD1	TRBJ2-7	.	CASSLKGQDDEQYF	TGCGCCAGCAGCCTGAAAGGACAGGACGACGAGCAGTACTTC
TRBV6-5	TRBD1	TRBJ2-3	.	CASSRQGLTDTQYF	TGTGCCAGCAGCCGACAGGGGCTCACAGATACGCAGTATTTT
TRBV9	.	TRBJ2-6	.	CASSVEQKISGANVLTF	TGTGCCAGCAGCGTAGAACAGAAAATCTCTGGGGCCAACGTCCTGACTTTC
TRBV5-1	.	TRBJ2-1	.	CASSPGMADNEQFF	TGCGCCAGCAGCCCAGGGATGGCGGACAATGAGCAGTTCTTC
TRBV5-6	TRBD1	TRBJ1-2	.	CASSRQGKYGYTF	TGTGCCAGCAGCCGACAGGGAAAGTATGGCTACACCTTC
TRBV7-6	.	TRBJ2-3	.	CASSLETADTQYF	TGTGCCAGCAGCTTAGAGACAGCAGATACGCAGTATTTT
TRBV11-2	.	TRBJ2-3	few	CASRDTTSTDTQYF	TGTGCCAGTCGGGACACAACTAGCACAGATACGCAGTATTTT
TRBV9	TRBD2	TRBJ2-2	.	CASSPTSGGNTGELFF	TGTGCCAGCAGCCCGACTAGCGGGGGGAACACCGGGGAGCTGTTTTTT
TRBV2	.	TRBJ1-4	.	CASRPGREKLFF	TGTGCCAGTAGGCCAGGGAGGGAAAAACTGTTTTTT
TRBV6-5	TRBD1	TRBJ2-7	.	CASSYSSGQGVYEQYF	TGTGCCAGCAGTTACTCTTCGGGACAGGGTGTTTACGAGCAGTACTTC
TRBV2	TRBD1	TRBJ1-5	.	CASRGQGGQPQHF	TGTGCCAGCAGGGGACAGGGTGGTCAGCCCCAGCATTTT
TRBV6-1	.	TRBJ2-3	.	CASSEGRDYTDTQYF	TGTGCCAGCAGTGAAGGGAGGGATTACACAGATACGCAGTATTTT
TRBV6-1	TRBD2	TRBJ2-1	.	CASSEDNRLAGNNEQFF	TGTGCCAGCAGTGAAGATAACCGACTAGCGGGTAACAATGAGCAGTTCTTC
TRBV2	TRBD1	TRBJ2-2	.	CASSKRTGRNTGELFF	TGTGCCAGCAGCAAAAGGACAGGGAGAAACACCGGGGAGCTGTTTTTT
TRBV6-5	TRBD1	TRBJ1-2	few	CASSLGQGVYGYTF	TGTGCCAGCAGTCTAGGACAGGGAGTCTATGGCTACACCTTC
TRBV4-1	TRBD1	TRBJ1-4	few	CASSQDEGTGWEKLFF	TGCGCCAGCAGCCAAGATGAGGGGACAGGGTGGGAAAAACTGTTTTTT
TRBV4-2	TRBD2	TRBJ2-3	.	CASSQPAGGGADTQYF	TGTGCCAGCAGCCAACCAGCGGGGGGGGGCGCAGATACGCAGTATTTT
TRBV7-7	TRBD2	TRBJ2-3	.	CASSLGLAGGTDTQYF	TGTGCCAGCAGCTTAGGTCTAGCGGGGGGCACAGATACGCAGTATTTT
TRBV18	.	TRBJ2-5	.	CASSPESETQYF	TGTGCCAGCTCCCCCGAGTCGGAGACCCAGTACTTC
TRBV7-2	.	TRBJ2-3	.	CASSRDGDTQYF	TGTGCCAGCAGCCGAGATGGAGATACGCAGTATTTT
TRBV7-9	TRBD1	TRBJ1-2	.	CSSSSGGYGYTF	TGTTCCAGCAGCTCAGGGGGCTATGGCTACACCTTC
TRBV6-5	.	TRBJ2-4	.	CASSKGVGAKNIQYF	TGTGCCAGCAGTAAAGGGGTTGGAGCCAAAAACATTCAGTACTTC
TRBV19	.	TRBJ2-1	.	CASSMGREPYNEQFF	TGTGCCAGTAGTATGGGGCGGGAACCCTACAATGAGCAGTTCTTC
TRBV7-9	.	TRBJ1-2	.	CASSLEKGTTSGYTF	TGTGCCAGCAGCTTAGAGAAGGGGACAACGAGTGGCTACACCTTC
TRBV15	.	TRBJ2-1	.	CATSRAEGTPYNEQFF	TGTGCCACCAGCAGAGCGGAGGGGACCCCCTACAATGAGCAGTTCTTC
TRBV19	.	TRBJ2-7	.	CASSMGWLGSYEQYF	TGTGCCAGTAGTATGGGCTGGCTTGGCTCCTACGAGCAGTACTTC
TRBV5-1	.	TRBJ1-1	.	CASSLGMNTEAFF	TGCGCCAGCAGCCTAGGAATGAACACTGAAGCTTTCTTT
TRBV28	.	TRBJ2-5	few	CASSLIGGRGDQETQYF	TGTGCCAGCAGTTTAATCGGGGGACGCGGAGACCAAGAGACCCAGTACTTC
TRBV29-1	.	TRBJ2-3	.	CSVVAATDTQYF	TGCAGCGTTGTTGCGGCTACAGATACGCAGTATTTT
TRBV11-2	TRBD2	TRBJ2-7	.	CASSLTSGGANSYEQYF	TGTGCCAGCAGCTTGACTAGCGGGGGAGCCAACTCCTACGAGCAGTACTTC
TRBV30	TRBD1	TRBJ1-6	.	CAWSMSQGASPLHF	TGTGCCTGGAGTATGAGCCAGGGGGCTTCACCCCTCCACTTT
TRBV2	TRBD2	TRBJ2-7	.	CASRGLAGVNEQYF	TGTGCCAGCAGGGGACTAGCGGGAGTTAACGAGCAGTACTTC
TRBV7-9	.	TRBJ1-6	.	CASSLIRGMSSYNSPLHF	TGTGCCAGCAGCTTAATTAGGGGAATGAGCTCCTATAATTCACCCCTCCACTTT
TRBV5-1	.	TRBJ2-7	.	CASSLAQGLYYEQYF	TGCGCCAGCAGCTTGGCCCAGGGGCTTTACTACGAGCAGTACTTC
TRBV27	TRBD1	TRBJ1-2	.	CASSVGGFRYGYTF	TGTGCCAGCAGTGTAGGGGGCTTCCGTTATGGCTACACCTTC
TRBV6-6	.	TRBJ2-3	few	CASSLIYGTDTQYF	TGTGCCAGCAGCCTTATCTACGGCACAGATACGCAGTATTTT
TRBV6-1	.	TRBJ1-1	.	CASSEEGGTRVNTEAFF	TGTGCCAGCAGTGAAGAGGGGGGGACTCGTGTAAACACTGAAGCTTTCTTT
TRBV2	TRBD2	TRBJ2-7	.	CASSEGPSGTYGQYF	TGTGCCAGCAGTGAAGGTCCTAGCGGAACCTACGGGCAGTACTTC
TRBV10-1	TRBD1	TRBJ1-4	.	CASNRGIELFF	TGCGCCAGTAACAGGGGAATAGAACTGTTTTTT
TRBV11-3	TRBD2	TRBJ2-1	.	CASSRRESSYNEQFF	TGTGCCAGCAGCAGGCGGGAGAGCTCCTACAATGAGCAGTTCTTC
TRBV2	.	TRBJ1-2	.	CASGLIQEAGYTF	TGTGCCAGCGGTCTGATCCAGGAGGCCGGCTACACCTTC
TRBV5-4	TRBD2	TRBJ2-2	.	CASSKGTSENTGELFF	TGTGCCAGCAGCAAGGGGACTAGCGAAAACACCGGGGAGCTGTTTTTT
TRBV10-3	TRBD1	TRBJ2-2	.	CAISPGQGQGTGELFF	TGTGCCATCAGTCCGGGACAGGGGCAGGGCACCGGGGAGCTGTTTTTT